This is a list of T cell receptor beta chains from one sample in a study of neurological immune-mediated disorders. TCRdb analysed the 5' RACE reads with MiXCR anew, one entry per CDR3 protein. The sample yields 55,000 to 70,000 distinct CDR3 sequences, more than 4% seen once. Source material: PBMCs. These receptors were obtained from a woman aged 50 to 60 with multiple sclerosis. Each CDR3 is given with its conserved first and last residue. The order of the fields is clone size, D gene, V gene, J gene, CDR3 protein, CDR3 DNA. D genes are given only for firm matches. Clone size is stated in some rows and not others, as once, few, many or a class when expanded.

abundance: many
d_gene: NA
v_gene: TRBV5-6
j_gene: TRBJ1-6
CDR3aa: CASSLYQGNSPLHF
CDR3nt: TGTGCCAGCAGCTTGTACCAGGGGAATTCACCCCTCCACTTT

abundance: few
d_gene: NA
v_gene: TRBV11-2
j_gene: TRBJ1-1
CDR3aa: CASSLDPAPMSTEAFF
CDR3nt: TGTGCCAGCAGCTTAGATCCGGCACCTATGAGCACTGAAGCTTTCTTT

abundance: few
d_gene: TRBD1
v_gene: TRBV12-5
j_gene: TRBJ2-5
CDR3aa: CASGWGTVQETQYF
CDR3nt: TGTGCTAGTGGTTGGGGGACAGTCCAAGAGACCCAGTACTTC

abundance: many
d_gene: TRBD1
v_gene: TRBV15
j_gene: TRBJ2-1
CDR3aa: CATSTSMDRASYNEQFF
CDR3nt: TGTGCCACCAGCACTTCTATGGACAGGGCTTCCTACAATGAGCAGTTCTTC

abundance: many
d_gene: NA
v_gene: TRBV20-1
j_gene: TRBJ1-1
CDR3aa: CSARPYEAEAFF
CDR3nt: TGCAGTGCTAGACCCTACGAGGCTGAAGCTTTCTTT

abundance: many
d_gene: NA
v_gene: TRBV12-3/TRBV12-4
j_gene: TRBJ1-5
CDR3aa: CASTGFNQPQHF
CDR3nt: TGTGCCTCAACAGGGTTTAATCAGCCCCAGCATTTT

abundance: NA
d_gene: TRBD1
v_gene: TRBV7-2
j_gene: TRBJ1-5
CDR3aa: CASSLTGTQPQNF
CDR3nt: TGTGCCAGCAGTCTGACAGGGACTCAGCCCCAGAATTTT

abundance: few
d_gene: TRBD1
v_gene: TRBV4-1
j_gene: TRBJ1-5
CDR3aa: CASSLRQGGDQPQNF
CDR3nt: TGCGCCAGCAGCCTTCGACAGGGCGGAGATCAGCCCCAGAATTTT

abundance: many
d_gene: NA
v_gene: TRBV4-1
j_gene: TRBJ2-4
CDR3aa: CASSQPDTFVKNIQYF
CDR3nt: TGCGCCAGCAGCCAACCTGACACGTTTGTCAAAAACATTCAGTACTTC

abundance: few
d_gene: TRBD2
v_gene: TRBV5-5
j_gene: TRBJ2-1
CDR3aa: CASRHYGEAGGLRQVNEQFF
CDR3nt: TGTGCCAGCAGGCATTATGGAGAGGCGGGGGGGCTACGTCAGGTCAATGAGCAGTTCTTC

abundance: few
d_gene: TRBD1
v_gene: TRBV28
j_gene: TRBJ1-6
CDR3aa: CASIGTGSSPLNF
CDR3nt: TGTGCCAGCATAGGGACAGGGTCCTCACCCCTCAACTTT

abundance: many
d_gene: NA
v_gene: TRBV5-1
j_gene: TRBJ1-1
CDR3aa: CASSLERGTEAFF
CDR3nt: TGCGCCAGCAGCTTGGAGCGGGGAACTGAAGCTTTCTTT

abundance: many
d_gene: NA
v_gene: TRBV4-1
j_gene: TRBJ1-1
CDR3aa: CASSQDPRNTEAFF
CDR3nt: TGCGCCAGCAGCCAAGATCCCCGGAACACTGAAGCTTTCTTT

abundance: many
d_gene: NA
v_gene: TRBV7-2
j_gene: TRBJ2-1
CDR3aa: CASSSQGFMGMNEQFF
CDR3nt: TGTGCCAGCAGCTCCCAGGGGTTTATGGGTATGAATGAGCAGTTCTTC

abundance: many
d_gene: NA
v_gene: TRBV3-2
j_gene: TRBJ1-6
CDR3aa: CASHRTGLGSPLHF
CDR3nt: TGTGCCAGCCACCGGACAGGCTTGGGATCACCCCTCCACTTT

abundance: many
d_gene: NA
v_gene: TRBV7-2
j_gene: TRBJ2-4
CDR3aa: CASSLARGNIQYF
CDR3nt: TGTGCCAGCAGCTTAGCGAGGGGGAACATTCAGTACTTC

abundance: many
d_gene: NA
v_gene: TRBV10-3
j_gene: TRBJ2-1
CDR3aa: CAISAGTYNEQFF
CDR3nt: TGTGCCATCAGTGCAGGGACCTACAATGAGCAGTTCTTC

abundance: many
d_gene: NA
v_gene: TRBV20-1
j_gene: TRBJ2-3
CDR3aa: CSARLSDTQYF
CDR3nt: TGCAGTGCTAGGCTATCAGATACGCAGTATTTT

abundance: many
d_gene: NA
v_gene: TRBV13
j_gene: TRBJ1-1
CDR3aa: CASSDDWDTEAFF
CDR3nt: TGTGCCAGCAGCGACGATTGGGACACTGAAGCTTTCTTT

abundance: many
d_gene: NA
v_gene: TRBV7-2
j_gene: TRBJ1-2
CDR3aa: CASSLTTEGYGYTF
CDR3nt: TGTGCCAGCAGCTTAACGACAGAAGGGTATGGCTACACCTTC

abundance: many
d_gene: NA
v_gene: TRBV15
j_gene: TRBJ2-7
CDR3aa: CATSSPGQGYEQYF
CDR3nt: TGTGCCACCAGCAGTCCCGGCCAGGGGTACGAGCAGTACTTC

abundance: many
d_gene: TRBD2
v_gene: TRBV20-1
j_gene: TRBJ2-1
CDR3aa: CSARGLAGLNEQFF
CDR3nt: TGCAGTGCTAGAGGACTAGCGGGGTTGAATGAGCAGTTCTTC

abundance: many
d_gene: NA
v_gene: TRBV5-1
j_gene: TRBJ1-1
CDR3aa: CASSLVPGDTEAFF
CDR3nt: TGCGCCAGCAGCTTAGTTCCGGGGGACACTGAAGCTTTCTTT

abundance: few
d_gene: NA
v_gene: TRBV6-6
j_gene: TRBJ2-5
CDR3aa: CASSPPWETQYF
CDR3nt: TGTGCCAGCAGCCCCCCCTGGGAGACCCAGTACTTC

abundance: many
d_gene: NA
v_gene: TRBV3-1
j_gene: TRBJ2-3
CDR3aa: CASSQSSSGGFKDTQYF
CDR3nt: TGTGCCAGCAGCCAATCCAGCAGTGGAGGTTTCAAAGATACGCAGTATTTT

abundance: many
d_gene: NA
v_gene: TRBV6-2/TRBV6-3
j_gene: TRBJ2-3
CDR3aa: CASSFTTDTQYF
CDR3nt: TGTGCCAGCAGTTTTACCACAGATACGCAGTATTTT

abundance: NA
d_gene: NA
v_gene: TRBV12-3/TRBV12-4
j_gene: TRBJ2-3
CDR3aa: CASSLFSGTDTQYF
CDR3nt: TGTGCCAGCAGTTTGTTTAGCGGTACAGATACGCAGTATTTT

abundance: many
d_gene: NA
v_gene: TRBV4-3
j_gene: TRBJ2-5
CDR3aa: CASSQEVGGGAETQYF
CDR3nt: TGCGCCAGCAGCCAAGAGGTCGGAGGGGGCGCGGAGACCCAGTACTTC

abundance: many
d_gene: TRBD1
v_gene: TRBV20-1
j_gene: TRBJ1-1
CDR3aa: CSAIKRQGVMETEAFF
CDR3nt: TGCAGTGCTATCAAGCGACAGGGGGTAATGGAGACTGAAGCTTTCTTT

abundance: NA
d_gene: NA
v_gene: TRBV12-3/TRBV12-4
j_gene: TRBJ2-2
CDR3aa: CASSPGGARGNTGELFF
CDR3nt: TGTGCCAGCAGCCCTGGTGGGGCCAGGGGGAACACCGGGGAGCTGTTTTTT

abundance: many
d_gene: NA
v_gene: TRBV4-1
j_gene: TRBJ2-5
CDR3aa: CASSQLGLGTQYF
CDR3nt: TGCGCCAGCAGCCAATTGGGGTTGGGGACCCAGTACTTC

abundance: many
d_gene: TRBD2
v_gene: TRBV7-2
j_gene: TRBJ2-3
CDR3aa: CASRTQRGLAGDTQYF
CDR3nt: TGTGCCAGCAGAACCCAGAGAGGACTAGCAGGCGATACGCAGTATTTT

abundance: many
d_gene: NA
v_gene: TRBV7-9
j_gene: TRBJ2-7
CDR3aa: CASSTRLQVGSYEQYF
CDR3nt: TGTGCCAGCAGCACCCGGTTGCAGGTAGGATCCTACGAGCAGTACTTC

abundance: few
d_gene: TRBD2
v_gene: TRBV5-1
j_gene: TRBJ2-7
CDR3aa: CASSIAGREQYF
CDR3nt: TGCGCCAGCAGCATAGCGGGGCGTGAGCAGTACTTC

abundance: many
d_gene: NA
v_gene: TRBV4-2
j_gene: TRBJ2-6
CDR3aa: CASSQEEGGSGANVLTF
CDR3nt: TGTGCCAGCAGCCAAGAAGAAGGTGGCTCTGGGGCCAACGTCCTGACTTTC

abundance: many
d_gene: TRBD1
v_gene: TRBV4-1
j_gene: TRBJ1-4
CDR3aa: CASSQGRGQGNEKLFF
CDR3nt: TGCGCCAGCAGCCAAGGCCGGGGACAGGGGAATGAAAAACTGTTTTTT

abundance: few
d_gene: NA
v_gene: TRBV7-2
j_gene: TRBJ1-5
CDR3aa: CASTLWQNQPQHF
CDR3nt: TGTGCCAGCACCCTATGGCAGAATCAGCCCCAGCATTTT

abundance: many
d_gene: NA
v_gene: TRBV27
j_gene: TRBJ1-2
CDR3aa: CASSFRDTSSGYTF
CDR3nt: TGTGCCAGCAGTTTCAGAGACACATCCTCCGGCTACACCTTC

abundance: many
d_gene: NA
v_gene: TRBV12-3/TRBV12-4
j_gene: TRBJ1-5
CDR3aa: CASSLSRGEQPQHF
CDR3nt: TGTGCCAGCAGTTTAAGCAGGGGCGAGCAGCCCCAGCATTTT

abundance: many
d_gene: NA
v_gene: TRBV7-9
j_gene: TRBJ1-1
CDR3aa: CASSFNRIRTGDTEAFF
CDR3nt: TGTGCCAGCAGCTTTAATAGGATTAGGACTGGGGACACTGAAGCTTTCTTT

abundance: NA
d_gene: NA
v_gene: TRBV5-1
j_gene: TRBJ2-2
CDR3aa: CASMGTGELFF
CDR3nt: TGCGCCAGCATGGGCACCGGGGAGCTGTTTTTT

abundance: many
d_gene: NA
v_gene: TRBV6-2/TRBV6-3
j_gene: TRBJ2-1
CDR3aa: CASSYPQSNYNEQFF
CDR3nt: TGTGCCAGCAGTTATCCCCAGTCCAACTACAATGAGCAGTTCTTC

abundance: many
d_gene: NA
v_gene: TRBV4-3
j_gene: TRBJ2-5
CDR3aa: CASSQGDLQETQYF
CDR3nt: TGCGCCAGCAGCCAAGGGGACCTACAAGAGACCCAGTACTTC

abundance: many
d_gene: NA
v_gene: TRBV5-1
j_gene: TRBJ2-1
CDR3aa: CASNTDREQFF
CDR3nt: TGCGCCAGCAACACAGATCGGGAGCAGTTCTTC

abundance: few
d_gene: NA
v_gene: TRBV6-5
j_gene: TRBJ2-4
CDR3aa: CASSSNLAKNIQYF
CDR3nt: TGTGCCAGCAGTTCAAACCTAGCCAAAAACATTCAGTACTTC

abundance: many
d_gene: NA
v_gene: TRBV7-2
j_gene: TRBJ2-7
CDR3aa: CASSFTFMTASTFYEQYF
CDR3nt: TGTGCCAGCAGCTTTACCTTTATGACAGCCTCAACCTTCTACGAGCAGTACTTC

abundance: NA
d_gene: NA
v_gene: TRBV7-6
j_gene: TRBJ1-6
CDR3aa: CASSQRADSPLNF
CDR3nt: TGTGCTAGCAGTCAGCGGGCGGATTCACCCCTCAACTTT

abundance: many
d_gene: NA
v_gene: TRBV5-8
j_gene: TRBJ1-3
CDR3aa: CASSLDRFSGNTIYF
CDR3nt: TGTGCCAGCAGCTTGGACAGGTTCTCTGGAAACACCATATATTTT

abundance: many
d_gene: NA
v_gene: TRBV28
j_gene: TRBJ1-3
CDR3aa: CASSFYMGDGNTIYF
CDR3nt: TGTGCCAGCAGTTTTTATATGGGTGACGGAAACACCATATATTTT

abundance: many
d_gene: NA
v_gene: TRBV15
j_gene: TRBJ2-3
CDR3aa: CATSRRQEDTQYF
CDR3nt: TGTGCCACCAGCAGGAGACAAGAAGATACGCAGTATTTT

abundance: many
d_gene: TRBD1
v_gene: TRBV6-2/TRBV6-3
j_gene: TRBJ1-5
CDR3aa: CASSTGGGRQPQHF
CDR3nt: TGTGCCAGCAGTACAGGGGGAGGACGTCAGCCCCAGCATTTT